The clone carrying this T cell receptor beta chain occurred once. The antigen is undetermined. Primers included in the PCR were 60 Vbeta and 13 Jbeta primers. TCRdb's table, derived via immunoSEQ multiplex PCR, lists solely in-frame clones and lacks some. The table lists 90,000 to 100,000 clones, approximately 76% of them singletons, with around 20% in the top ten. The data derive from a study of cytomegalovirus exposure and HLA in healthy donors. The CDR3 sequence is 14 residues long. V gave up 3 bases and J gave up 5 bases; unmatched junction bases: 4. Germline V gene data show CDR1 as MDHEN and CDR2 as SYDVKM. Notes on the study in general: Later analysis reportedly placed an Asian-associated ancestry cluster below the roughly 670-donor mean in N-insertions. The study had only CMV serostatus as immune exposure information. In a later analysis, most CMV-associated TCR beta chains appeared HLA-restricted.

This TCR was sampled from an older woman in good health and CMV-seropositive. This chain uses TRBV28 with TRBJ2-3; the match to TRBD1 covers 8 bases. Sequenced sample: PBMCs. Here the CDR3 reads CASSFQGARDTQYF. DNA for the CDR3: TGTGCCAGCAGTTTCCAGGGGGCTAGAGATACGCAGTATTTT.